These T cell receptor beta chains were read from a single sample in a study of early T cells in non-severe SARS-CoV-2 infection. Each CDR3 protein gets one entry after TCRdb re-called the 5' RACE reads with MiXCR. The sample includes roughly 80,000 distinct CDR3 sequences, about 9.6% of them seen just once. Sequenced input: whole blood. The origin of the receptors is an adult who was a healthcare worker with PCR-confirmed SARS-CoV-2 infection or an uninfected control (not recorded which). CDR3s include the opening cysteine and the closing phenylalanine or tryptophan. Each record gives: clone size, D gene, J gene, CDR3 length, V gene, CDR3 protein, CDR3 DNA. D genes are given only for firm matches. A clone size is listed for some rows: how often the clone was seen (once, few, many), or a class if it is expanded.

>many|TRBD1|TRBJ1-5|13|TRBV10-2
CASTFDRGQPQHF
TGCGCCAGCACTTTCGACAGGGGTCAGCCCCAGCATTTT
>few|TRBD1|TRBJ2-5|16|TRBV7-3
CASSPFGDRQQETQYF
TGTGCCAGCAGCCCGTTTGGGGACAGGCAACAAGAGACCCAGTACTTC
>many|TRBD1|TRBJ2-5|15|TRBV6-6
CASSYSRAGTARSYF
TGTGCCAGCAGTTACTCTCGGGCTGGGACAGCCCGATCCTACTTC
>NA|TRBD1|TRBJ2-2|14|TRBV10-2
CASRTGAPTGELFF
TGCGCCAGCAGAACAGGGGCCCCCACCGGGGAGCTGTTTTTT
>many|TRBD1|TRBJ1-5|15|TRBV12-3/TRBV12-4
CASSSQGGQGQPQHF
TGTGCCAGCAGTTCTCAGGGGGGGCAGGGTCAGCCCCAGCATTTT
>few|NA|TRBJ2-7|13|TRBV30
CAWSVSLYYEQYF
TGTGCCTGGAGTGTCTCACTGTATTACGAGCAGTACTTC
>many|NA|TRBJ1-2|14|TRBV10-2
CASSDSGFDYGYTF
TGCGCCAGCAGTGATTCAGGGTTCGACTATGGCTACACCTTC
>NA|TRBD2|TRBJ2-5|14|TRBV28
CASSFSGTAETQYF
TGTGCCAGCAGTTTCAGCGGGACCGCCGAGACCCAGTACTTC
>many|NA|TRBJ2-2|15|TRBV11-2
CASSLEPSATGELFF
TGTGCCAGCAGCTTAGAACCCTCTGCCACCGGGGAGCTGTTTTTT
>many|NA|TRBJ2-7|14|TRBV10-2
CASRVSGLTYEQYF
TGCGCCAGCCGAGTTAGCGGCCTTACCTACGAGCAGTACTTC
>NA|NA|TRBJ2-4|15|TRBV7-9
CASSPHEGGKNIQYF
TGTGCCAGCAGCCCCCACGAAGGGGGCAAAAACATTCAGTACTTC